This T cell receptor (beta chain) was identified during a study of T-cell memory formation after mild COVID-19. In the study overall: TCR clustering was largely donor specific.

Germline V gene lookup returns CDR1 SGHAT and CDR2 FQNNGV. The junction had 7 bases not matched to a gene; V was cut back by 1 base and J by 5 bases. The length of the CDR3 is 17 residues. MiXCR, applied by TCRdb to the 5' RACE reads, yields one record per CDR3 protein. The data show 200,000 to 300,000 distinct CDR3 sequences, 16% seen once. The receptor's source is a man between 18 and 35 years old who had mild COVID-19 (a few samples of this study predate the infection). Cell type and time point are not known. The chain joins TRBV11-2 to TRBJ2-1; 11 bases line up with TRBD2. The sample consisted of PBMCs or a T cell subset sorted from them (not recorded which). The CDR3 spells CASSLAPGLAANNEQFF. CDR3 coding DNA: TGTGCCAGCAGCTTAGCTCCGGGACTAGCGGCGAACAATGAGCAGTTCTTC. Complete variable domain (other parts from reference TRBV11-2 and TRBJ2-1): EAGVAQSPRYKIIEKRQSVAFWCNPISGHATLYWYQQILGQGPKLLIQFQNNGVVDDSQLPKDRFSAERLKGVDSTLKIQPAKLEDSAVYLCASSLAPGLAANNEQFFGPGTRLTVL.